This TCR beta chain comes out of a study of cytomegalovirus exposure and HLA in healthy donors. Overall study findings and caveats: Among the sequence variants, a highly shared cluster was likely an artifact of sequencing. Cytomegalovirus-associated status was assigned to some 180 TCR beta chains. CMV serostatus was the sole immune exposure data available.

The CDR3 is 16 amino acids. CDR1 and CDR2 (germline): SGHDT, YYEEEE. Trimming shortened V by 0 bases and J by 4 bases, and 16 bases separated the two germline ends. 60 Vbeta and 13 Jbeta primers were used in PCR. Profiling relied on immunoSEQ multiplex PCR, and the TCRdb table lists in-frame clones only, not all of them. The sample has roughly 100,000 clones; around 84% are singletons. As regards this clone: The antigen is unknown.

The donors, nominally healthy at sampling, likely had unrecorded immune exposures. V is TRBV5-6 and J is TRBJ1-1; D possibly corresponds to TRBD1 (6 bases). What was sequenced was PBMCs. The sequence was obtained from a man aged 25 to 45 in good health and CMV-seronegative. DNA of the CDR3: TGTGCCAGCAGCTTGGTACAGGGTTATTTTGGCACTGAAGCTTTCTTT. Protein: CASSLVQGYFGTEAFF. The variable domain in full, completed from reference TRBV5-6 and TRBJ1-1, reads DAGVTQSPTHLIKTRGQQVTLRCSPKSGHDTVSWYQQALGQGPQFIFQYYEEEERQRGNFPDRFSGHQFPNYSSELNVNALLLGDSALYLCASSLVQGYFGTEAFFGQGTRLTVV.